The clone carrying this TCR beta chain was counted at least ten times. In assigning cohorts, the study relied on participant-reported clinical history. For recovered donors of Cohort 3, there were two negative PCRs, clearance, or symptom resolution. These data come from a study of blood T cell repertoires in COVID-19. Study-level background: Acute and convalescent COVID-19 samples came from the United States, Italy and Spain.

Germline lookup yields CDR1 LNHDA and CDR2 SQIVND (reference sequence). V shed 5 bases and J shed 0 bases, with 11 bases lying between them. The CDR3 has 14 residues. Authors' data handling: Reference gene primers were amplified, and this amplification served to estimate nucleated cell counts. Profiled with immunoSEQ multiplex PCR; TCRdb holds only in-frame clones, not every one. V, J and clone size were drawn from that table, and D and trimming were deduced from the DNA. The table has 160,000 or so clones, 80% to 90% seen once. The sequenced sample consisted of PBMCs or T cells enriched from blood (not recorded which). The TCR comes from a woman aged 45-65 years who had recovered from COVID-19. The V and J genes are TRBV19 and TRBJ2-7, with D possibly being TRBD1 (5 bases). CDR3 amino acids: CASSPYDSSYEQYF. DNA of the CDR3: TGTGCCAGTAGTCCGTACGACAGCTCCTACGAGCAGTACTTC.